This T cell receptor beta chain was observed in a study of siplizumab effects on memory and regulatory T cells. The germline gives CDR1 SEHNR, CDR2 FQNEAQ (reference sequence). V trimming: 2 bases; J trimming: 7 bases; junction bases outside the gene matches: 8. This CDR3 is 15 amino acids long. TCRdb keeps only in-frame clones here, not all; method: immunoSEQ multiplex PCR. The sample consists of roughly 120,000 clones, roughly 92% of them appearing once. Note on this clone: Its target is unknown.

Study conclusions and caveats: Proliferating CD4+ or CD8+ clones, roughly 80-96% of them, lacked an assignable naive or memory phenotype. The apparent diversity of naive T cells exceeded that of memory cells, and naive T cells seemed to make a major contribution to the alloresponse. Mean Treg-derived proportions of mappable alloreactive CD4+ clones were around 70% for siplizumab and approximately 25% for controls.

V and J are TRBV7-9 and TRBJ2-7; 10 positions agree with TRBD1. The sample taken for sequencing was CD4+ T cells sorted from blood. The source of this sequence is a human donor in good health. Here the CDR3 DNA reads TGTGCCAGCAGCTTAAAGGGACAGGGGACGGATGAGCAGTACTTC. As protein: CASSLKGQGTDEQYF.